This T cell receptor (beta chain) was sequenced for a study of vaccination effects on CD4 cells after COVID-19. Whole-study context: The participants, recipients of two vaccine doses, got either BNT162b2 or mRNA-1273. Study-level results: After vaccination of healthy people, only 1 of 255 vaccine-induced clones cross-reacted with common cold coronaviruses. No early post-infection timepoints were available in the study, which also included few convalescent patients.

Clones were read by immunoSEQ multiplex PCR, and TCRdb kept only the in-frame ones, dropping some. The table has approximately 54,000 clones, around 80% seen once. For this clone: Its specificity is unknown.

Germline assignment: CDR1 MNHNS and CDR2 SASEGT. V lost 3 bases and J lost 9, with 12 bases in between. The CDR3 contains 12 residues. Within the ViraFEST assay, antigen-specific CD4+ T cells underwent expansion with viral peptide pools prior to sequencing. At the end of approximately 10 days of culture, CD4+ T cells were isolated. A half-medium replacement with IL-2 medium was carried out on days 3 and 7. The clonotype comes from a human donor who received a COVID-19 vaccine. The chain couples TRBV6-1 to TRBJ2-7; weak D call: TRBD1 (6 bases). Sample: CD4+ T cells from PBMCs cultured with HCoV-229E spike peptides, taken before COVID-19 vaccination. In DNA form, the CDR3 reads TGTGCCAGCAGTGACGCCCCCAGGGGGCAGTACGTC. Translation gives CASSDAPRGQYV.